This T cell receptor beta chain was captured by sequencing in a study of shared clonotypes between healthy human individuals. Germline values: CDR1 SGHDT, CDR2 YYEEEE. V dropped 4 bases and J dropped 0; count of bases not matched to a gene: 7. The CDR3 loop spans 17 amino acids. Replicate PCRs for unsorted PBMC used roughly 300 ng DNA (roughly 30,000 T cell genomes). The assay was immunoSEQ multiplex PCR, and TCRdb's table has in-frame clones only and misses some. In the table there are over 400,000 clones, about 78% of which are singletons. This TCR was recovered from a woman aged 40 to 50 in good health. Some clones in this sample may be carry-over from other donors' samples. The sequenced sample consisted of PBMCs. The gene calls are TRBV5-6 and TRBJ2-3; 11 bases fit TRBD2. The CDR3 coding sequence is TGTGCCAGCAGCCGGGGGACTAGCGGTACTAGCACAGATACGCAGTATTTT. Translating it yields CASSRGTSGTSTDTQYF.